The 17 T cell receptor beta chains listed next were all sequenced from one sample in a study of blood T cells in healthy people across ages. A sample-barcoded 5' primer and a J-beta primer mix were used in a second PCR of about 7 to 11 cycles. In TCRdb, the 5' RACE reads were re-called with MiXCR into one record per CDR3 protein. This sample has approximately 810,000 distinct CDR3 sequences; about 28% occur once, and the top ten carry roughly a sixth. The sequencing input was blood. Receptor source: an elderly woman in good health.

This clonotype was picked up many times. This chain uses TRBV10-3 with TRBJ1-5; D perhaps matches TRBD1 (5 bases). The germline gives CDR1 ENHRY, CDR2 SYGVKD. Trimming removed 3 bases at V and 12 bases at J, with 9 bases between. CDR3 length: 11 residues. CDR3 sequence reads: CAISEGARQHF. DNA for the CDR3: TGTGCCATCAGTGAAGGGGCGCGCCAGCATTTT.

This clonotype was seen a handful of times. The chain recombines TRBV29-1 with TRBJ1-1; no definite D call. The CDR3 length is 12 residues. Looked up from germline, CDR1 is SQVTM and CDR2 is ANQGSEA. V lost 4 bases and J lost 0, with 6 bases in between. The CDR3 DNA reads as TGCAGCGTTGTACCGTTGAACACTGAAGCTTTCTTT. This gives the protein CSVVPLNTEAFF.

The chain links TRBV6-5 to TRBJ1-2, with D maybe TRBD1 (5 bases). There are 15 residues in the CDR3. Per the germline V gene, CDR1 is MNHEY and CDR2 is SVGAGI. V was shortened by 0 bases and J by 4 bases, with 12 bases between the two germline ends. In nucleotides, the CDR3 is TGTGCCAGCAGTTACTCACGAGGGGAGGGCTATGGCTACACCTTC. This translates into CASSYSRGEGYGYTF.

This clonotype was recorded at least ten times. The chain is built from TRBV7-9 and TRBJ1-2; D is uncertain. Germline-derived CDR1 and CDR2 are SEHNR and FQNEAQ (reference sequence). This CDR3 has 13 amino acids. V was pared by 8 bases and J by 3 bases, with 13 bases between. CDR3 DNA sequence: TGTGCCAGCTCCCGAAGGGCTGACTATGGCTACACCTTC. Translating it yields CASSRRADYGYTF.

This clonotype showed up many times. DNA of the CDR3: TGTGCCAGCAGCTTGACGGGAAGGTCGCAAGAGACCCAGTACTTC. This encodes CASSLTGRSQETQYF. This chain connects TRBV5-4 to TRBJ2-5; perhaps TRBD2 as D (5 bases). The CDR3 is 15 residues long. Trimming took off 1 base at V and 2 bases at J, with 12 bases between the two ends. The germline gives CDR1 SGHNT, CDR2 YYREEE (reference sequence).

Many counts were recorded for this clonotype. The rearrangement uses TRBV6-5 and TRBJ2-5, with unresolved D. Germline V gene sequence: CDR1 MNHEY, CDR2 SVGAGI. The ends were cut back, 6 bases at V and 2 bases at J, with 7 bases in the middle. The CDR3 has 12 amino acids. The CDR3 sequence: CASRPSQETQYF. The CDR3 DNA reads TGTGCCAGCAGGCCGTCGCAAGAGACCCAGTACTTC.

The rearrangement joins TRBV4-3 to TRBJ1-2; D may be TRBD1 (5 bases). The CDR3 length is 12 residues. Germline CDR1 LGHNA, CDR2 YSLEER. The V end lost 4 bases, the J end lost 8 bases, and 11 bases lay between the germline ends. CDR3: CASSRDQWGYTF. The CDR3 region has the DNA TGCGCCAGCAGCCGGGACCAGTGGGGCTACACCTTC.

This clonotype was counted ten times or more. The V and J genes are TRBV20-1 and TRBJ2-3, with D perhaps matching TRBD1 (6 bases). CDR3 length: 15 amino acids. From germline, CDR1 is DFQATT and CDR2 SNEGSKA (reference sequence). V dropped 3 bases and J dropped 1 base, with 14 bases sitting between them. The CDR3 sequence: CSASEFNRGTDTQYF. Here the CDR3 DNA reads TGCAGTGCTAGTGAATTTAACAGGGGCACAGATACGCAGTATTTT.

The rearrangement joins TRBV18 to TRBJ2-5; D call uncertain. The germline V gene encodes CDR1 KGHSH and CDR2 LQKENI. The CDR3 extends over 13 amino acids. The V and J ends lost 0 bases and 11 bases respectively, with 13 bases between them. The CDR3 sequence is CASSPPNVNEQYF. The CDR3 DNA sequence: TGTGCCAGCTCACCACCTAACGTCAATGAGCAGTACTTC.

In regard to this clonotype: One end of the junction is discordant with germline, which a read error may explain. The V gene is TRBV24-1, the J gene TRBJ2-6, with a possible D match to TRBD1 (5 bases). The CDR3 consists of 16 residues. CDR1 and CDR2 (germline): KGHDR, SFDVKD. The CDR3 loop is CATSDAVSSGANALTF. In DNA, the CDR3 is TGTGCCACCAGTGACGCAGTAAGCTCTGGGGCCAACGCCCTGACTTTC.

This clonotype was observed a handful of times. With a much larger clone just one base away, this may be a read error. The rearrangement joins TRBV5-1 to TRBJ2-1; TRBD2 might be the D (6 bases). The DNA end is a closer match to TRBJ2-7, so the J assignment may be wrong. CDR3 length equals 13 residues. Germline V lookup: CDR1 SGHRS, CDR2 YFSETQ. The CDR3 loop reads CACGGASYNEQYF. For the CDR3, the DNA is TGCGCCTGTGGCGGGGCCTCCTACAATGAGCAGTACTTC.

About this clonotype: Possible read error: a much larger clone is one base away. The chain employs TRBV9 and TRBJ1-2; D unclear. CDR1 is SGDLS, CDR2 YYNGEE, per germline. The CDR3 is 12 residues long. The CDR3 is CTSSVTDYGYTF. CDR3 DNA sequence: TGTACCAGCAGCGTCACAGACTATGGCTACACCTTC.

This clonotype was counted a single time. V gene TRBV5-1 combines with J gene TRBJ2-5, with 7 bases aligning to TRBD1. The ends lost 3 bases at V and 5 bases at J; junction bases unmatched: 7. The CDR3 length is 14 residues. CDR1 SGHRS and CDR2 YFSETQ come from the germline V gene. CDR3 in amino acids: CASSSGQTSETQYF. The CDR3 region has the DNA TGCGCCAGCAGCTCGGGACAGACGTCTGAGACCCAGTACTTC.

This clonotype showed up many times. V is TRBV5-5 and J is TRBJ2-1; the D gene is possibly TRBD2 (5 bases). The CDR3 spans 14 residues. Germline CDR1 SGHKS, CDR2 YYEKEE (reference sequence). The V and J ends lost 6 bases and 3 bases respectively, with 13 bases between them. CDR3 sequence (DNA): TGTGCCAGCACCCGAGGAGGCAACTACAATGAGCAGTTCTTC. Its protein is CASTRGGNYNEQFF.

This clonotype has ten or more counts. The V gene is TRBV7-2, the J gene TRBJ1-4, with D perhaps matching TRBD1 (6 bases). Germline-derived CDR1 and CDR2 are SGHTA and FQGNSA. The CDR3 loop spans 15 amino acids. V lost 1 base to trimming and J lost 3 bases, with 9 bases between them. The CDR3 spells CASSLVGGPNEKLFF. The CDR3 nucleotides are TGTGCCAGCAGCTTAGTTGGGGGGCCTAATGAAAAACTGTTTTTT.

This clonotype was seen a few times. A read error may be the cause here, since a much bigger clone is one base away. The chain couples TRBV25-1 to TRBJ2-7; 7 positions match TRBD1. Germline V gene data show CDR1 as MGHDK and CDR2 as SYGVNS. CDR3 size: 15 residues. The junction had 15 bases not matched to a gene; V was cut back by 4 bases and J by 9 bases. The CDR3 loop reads CASSAKTGSASGQYF. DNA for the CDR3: TGTGCCAGCAGTGCTAAGACAGGGAGCGCTTCCGGGCAGTACTTC.

The DNA for the CDR3 is TGTGCCAGCAGCTTACGGGCACAGGGGTCTAACGAGCAGTACTTC. Encoded protein: CASSLRAQGSNEQYF. V is TRBV7-8 and J is TRBJ2-7; TRBD1 matches at 7 bases. This CDR3 contains 15 residues. The V gene end was trimmed by 2 bases and the J gene end by 5 bases; junction bases not matched to a gene: 9. In germline, CDR1 is SGHVS, CDR2 FQNEAQ.